This T cell receptor beta chain derives from a study of chemoradiotherapy in HPV16-positive cancers. For the study at large: Functional T-cell assays on a couple of HPV16-positive patients' cells defined candidate HPV-specific clones and common TCR motifs.

Note on this clone: The target antigen is unknown.

V dropped 4 bases and J dropped 1; count of bases not matched to a gene: 7. CDR3 length: 15 amino acids. The germline V gene has CDR1 SGHKS and CDR2 YYEKEE (reference sequence). Broader study findings: In HPV16-positive patients, HPV-responsive T-cell expansion tracked better recurrence-free survival. Candidate HPV-specific clones and E7-related TCR motifs grew in tumor during treatment.

Over chemoradiotherapy, repertoires were sampled more than once. Method: immunoSEQ multiplex PCR; TCRdb's copy keeps in-frame clones and lacks some. The data show about 53,000 clones, more than 90% seen once. The clonotype was recovered from a human donor with HPV-associated anogenital cancer. This chain joins TRBV5-5 and TRBJ2-5; 7 bases line up with TRBD1. Sequenced here: blood, sampled from a patient who underwent chemoradiotherapy. DNA of the CDR3: TGTGCCAGCAGCCCTTGGACAGGCTCCCAAGAGACCCAGTACTTC. It is translated as CASSPWTGSQETQYF.